The T cell receptor (beta chain) under discussion was sequenced for a study of CD8 T cells in Susac syndrome. Notes on the study in general: It was acknowledged in the study that the number of individuals who were included in its TCR sequencing and HLA analysis was relatively small.

This clonotype was recorded once. Its matching antigen is unknown. Sequencing of TCR beta covered CD8+ and CD4+ T cells obtained from blood. The germline gives CDR1 SGDLS, CDR2 YYNGEE. V was cut by 4 bases and J by 4 bases, with 14 bases left in between. This CDR3 spans 14 amino acids. An input of roughly 0.45 to 1 ug of RNA was subjected to reverse transcription using random hexamers. TCRdb processed the immunoSEQ multiplex PCR reads anew with MiXCR; each CDR3 protein has one entry. This repertoire shows more than 70,000 distinct CDR3 sequences, over 80% found once; its top ten account for less than 0.35%.

The sequence was obtained from a human donor in good health. This rearrangement joins TRBV9 to TRBJ1-2; the D gene is possibly TRBD1 (6 bases). Material for sequencing was CD8+ T cells from PBMCs. This chain's CDR3 is CASSTRDTVYGYTF. DNA of the CDR3: TGTGCCAGCAGCACGCGGGACACCGTCTATGGCTACACCTTC.